This T cell receptor beta chain stems from a study of cytotoxic CD8 clonotypes in ibrutinib-treated CLL. Assay used: immunoSEQ multiplex PCR; TCRdb lists only in-frame clones, some missing. The sample has approximately 30,000 clones, around three fifths seen once. Germline CDR1 is SGHVS and CDR2 is FNYEAQ. The CDR3 has 12 residues. Trimming took off 10 bases at V and 4 bases at J, with 13 bases between the two ends. The genes are TRBV7-6 and TRBJ1-2; no clear D. The sequence was obtained from a human donor with chronic lymphocytic leukemia. This specimen consisted of PBMCs, obtained before ibrutinib treatment. CDR3 region: CATSSRAYGYTF. As DNA, the CDR3 is TGTGCCACCTCGAGCCGGGCCTATGGCTACACCTTC.